This T cell receptor beta chain was sequenced in a study of blood T cell repertoires in COVID-19. About the research overall: Both acute and convalescent COVID-19 samples were obtained from the United States, Italy and Spain. T cells, B-cell-depleted T cells, or PBMCs provided the cDNA or gDNA that served as material.

Germline V CDR1 and CDR2: SGDLS, YYNGEE. Unmatched junction bases numbered 1, after V lost 2 bases and J lost 3 bases. The CDR3 sequence is 13 residues long. Authors' methods: From reference gene primer amplification, estimates of nucleated cell counts were derived. Libraries were prepared by immunoSEQ multiplex PCR; TCRdb keeps only in-frame clonotypes and omits some of them. The V and J calls and the clone size are those of that table, but D and trimming were determined from the DNA. The table has more than 25,000 clones, about 80% seen once. The sequenced material came from peripheral blood. The TCR sequence derives from a human donor in a cohort sampled during active COVID-19. This chain connects TRBV9 to TRBJ2-7, with 8 bases that match TRBD2. The CDR3 DNA reads as TGTGCCAGCAGCGTTAGCGGGGTCTACGAGCAGTACTTC. Translated, it gives CASSVSGVYEQYF.